These 8 T cell receptor beta chains share one sample of origin, sequenced in a study of siplizumab effects on memory and regulatory T cells. The authors cocultured the mixed lymphocyte reaction cells at 37 degrees C for around 6 days. Profiling relied on immunoSEQ multiplex PCR, and the TCRdb table lists in-frame clones only, not all of them. In the table there are 15,000 to 25,000 clones, 44% of which are singletons. No antigen is known for these receptors. The specimen sequenced was CFSE-low (dividing) CD4+ T cells sorted from an allogeneic mixed lymphocyte reaction. All receptors derive from a human donor in good health; the cells came from an allogeneic mixed lymphocyte reaction. Some clones in this sample may be carry-over from other donors' samples.

This clone has only a few counts. The chain joins TRBV5-5 to TRBJ2-2; D possibly matches TRBD1 or TRBD2 (6 bases each). The CDR3 consists of 18 residues. With 5 bases removed from V and 5 bases from J, the gap between germline ends came to 25 bases. Germline loops: CDR1 SGHKS, CDR2 YYEKEE (reference sequence). The CDR3: CASSRSFYSGAITGELFF. The CDR3 DNA reads TGTGCCAGCAGTAGATCTTTTTATTCGGGGGCGATAACCGGGGAGCTGTTTTTT.

This chain joins TRBV11-3 and TRBJ2-5, with a weak D call TRBD2 (6 bases). V lost 5 bases and J lost 1, with 11 bases in between. CDR1 is SGHNT and CDR2 is YENEEA in the germline V gene. There are 14 residues in the CDR3. CDR3 bases: TGTGCCAGCAGCCCAGGAGGGATCCAAGAGACCCAGTACTTC. This encodes CASSPGGIQETQYF.

The rearrangement uses TRBV6-1 and TRBJ2-7, with 11 positions matching TRBD2. The V gene's germline CDR1 is MNHNS and CDR2 SASEGT. V lost 0 bases and J lost 5; bases outside the gene matches: 3. This CDR3 is 15 amino acids long. The CDR3 DNA reads TGTGCCAGCAGTGAAGCGACTAGCGGGATCGACGAGCAGTACTTC. Encoded protein: CASSEATSGIDEQYF.

This clone was picked up a small number of times. This chain connects TRBV18 to TRBJ1-2; 7 bases map to TRBD1. The CDR3 is 13 residues long. V shed 4 bases and J 7 bases; nucleotides not matched to a gene: 6. Per germline, CDR1 KGHSH and CDR2 LQKENI. DNA for the CDR3: TGTGCCAGCTCACAAACAGGGGAACGTGGCTACACCTTC. Its protein product is CASSQTGERGYTF.

Judged by abundance, this clone is medium-sized. The rearrangement joins TRBV6-5 to TRBJ2-2, with 10 positions matching TRBD2. Germline CDR1 is MNHEY and CDR2 is SVGAGI. With V trimmed by 0 bases and J by 5 bases, 0 bases remained unmatched. The CDR3 runs 15 residues. CDR3 DNA: TGTGCCAGCAGTTACTCGACTAGCGGGACCGGGGAGCTGTTTTTT. Protein: CASSYSTSGTGELFF.

This clone is deemed medium-sized (0.01 to 0.1%). The V and J genes are TRBV19 and TRBJ1-5; a weak D match, TRBD1 (5 bases). V shed 6 bases and J shed 11 bases, with 17 bases lying between them. This CDR3 comprises 13 residues. Germline V gene sequence: CDR1 LNHDA, CDR2 SQIVND (reference sequence). The CDR3 loop reads CASRFSLADTQHF. In DNA, the CDR3 is TGTGCCAGTAGATTCTCGTTAGCGGACACCCAGCATTTT.

This clone was seen a handful of times. CDR3 loop: CASILGQGRDTEAFF. The CDR3 DNA reads TGTGCCAGCATTCTGGGACAGGGACGGGACACTGAAGCTTTCTTT. The chain has TRBV25-1 and TRBJ1-1; 9 bases are a match to TRBD1. The CDR3 spans 15 residues. The germline gives CDR1 MGHDK, CDR2 SYGVNS. V shed 7 bases and J 3 bases; nucleotides not matched to a gene: 9.

This rearrangement joins TRBV7-9 to TRBJ2-7, with 8 bases that match TRBD1. Germline assignment: CDR1 SEHNR and CDR2 FQNEAQ (reference sequence). This CDR3 region has 14 residues. V trimming: 2 bases; J trimming: 5 bases; junction bases outside the gene matches: 5. The CDR3 region has the DNA TGTGCCAGCAGCTTAACGCAGGGGGCTCACGAGCAGTACTTC. Its translation is CASSLTQGAHEQYF.